This passage covers 30 T cell receptor beta chains from one sample sequenced in a study of shared clonotypes between healthy human individuals. The method was immunoSEQ multiplex PCR; TCRdb's version includes in-frame clones alone and lacks a portion of them. The sample consists of around 1,100,000 clones, approximately 77% of them appearing once. Sequencing used memory CD4+ T cells from PBMCs. Subset defined: CD45RA-negative fraction. The receptors come from a man between 18 and 35 years old in good health. Some clones in this sample may be carry-over from other donors' samples.

This chain links TRBV19 with TRBJ2-5; D gene uncertain. This CDR3 has 14 amino acids. V lost 2 bases and J lost 5, with 12 bases in between. The germline gives CDR1 LNHDA, CDR2 SQIVND (reference sequence). As DNA, the CDR3 is TGTGCCAGTAGTATATCGAAGGAGTGGGAGACCCAGTACTTC. It codes for CASSISKEWETQYF. Full variable domain (remainder filled in from reference TRBV19 and TRBJ2-5): DGGITQSPKYLFRKEGQNVTLSCEQNLNHDAMYWYRQDPGQGLRLIYYSQIVNDFQKGDIAEGYSVSREKKESFPLTVTSAQKNPTAFYLCASSISKEWETQYFGPGTRLLVL.

The chain links TRBV29-1 to TRBJ1-1; TRBD1 aligns across 8 bases. With V trimmed by 4 bases and J by 2 bases, 3 bases remained unmatched. Germline V gene sequence: CDR1 SQVTM, CDR2 ANQGSEA. This CDR3 has 13 amino acids. CDR3 nucleotides: TGCAGCGTTGGACAGGGGAAAAACACTGAAGCTTTCTTT. Amino acid sequence: CSVGQGKNTEAFF.

The rearrangement links TRBV4-1 to TRBJ2-5; 10 bases line up with TRBD2. Per germline, CDR1 MGHRA and CDR2 YSYEKL. This CDR3 is 18 amino acids long. V shed 4 bases, J shed 1 base, and the junction held 12 bases outside the gene matches. The CDR3 DNA reads TGCGCCAGCAGCCCCTTGAGGGGGCCTAGCGGGAGCCAAGAGACCCAGTACTTC. Amino acids: CASSPLRGPSGSQETQYF.

In the case of this clone: The sample has other DNA sequences that encode this CDR3 too. The chain combines TRBV5-6 with TRBJ2-3; no firm D call. CDR3 size: 11 residues. The germline V and J ends were trimmed by 4 bases and 3 bases, with 3 bases remaining between them. Germline V gene data show CDR1 as SGHDT and CDR2 as YYEEEE. CDR3 loop: CASSRTDTQYF. DNA for the CDR3: TGTGCCAGCAGCCGAACAGATACGCAGTATTTT.

CDR3: CASSLAGRSEKLFF. The CDR3 DNA is TGTGCCAGCAGCTTAGCAGGGCGGAGTGAAAAACTGTTTTTT. The genes are TRBV7-2 and TRBJ1-4; D unclear. Germline V gives CDR1 SGHTA, CDR2 FQGNSA. The ends were cut back, 0 bases at V and 7 bases at J, with 9 bases in the middle. The CDR3 contains 14 residues.

This chain links TRBV7-9 with TRBJ1-2; D not resolved. V lost 8 bases and J 12 bases, leaving 22 bases between the germline ends. There are 13 residues in the CDR3. The V gene's germline CDR1 is SEHNR and CDR2 FQNEAQ (reference sequence). The CDR3 sequence is CASSSQWLVDDTF. In DNA, the CDR3 is TGTGCCAGCTCGAGTCAGTGGCTTGTAGATGACACCTTC.

The chain employs TRBV11-3 and TRBJ2-1, with TRBD2 identical over 11 bases. The CDR3 loop spans 15 amino acids. V dropped 3 bases and J dropped 5; count of bases not matched to a gene: 3. Germline-derived CDR1 and CDR2 are SGHNT and YENEEA. In DNA, the CDR3 is TGTGCCAGCAGCTTGCTAGCGGGGGGTAACAATGAGCAGTTCTTC. Residues: CASSLLAGGNNEQFF.

At least ten counts were recorded for this clone. V is TRBV2 and J is TRBJ2-7; tentatively, D is TRBD2 (5 bases). Germline V gene data show CDR1 as SNHLY and CDR2 as FYNNEI. The CDR3 totals 16 residues. Trimming took off 1 base at V and 3 bases at J, with 16 bases between the two ends. This CDR3 is CASSEGRGDRGYEQYF. The CDR3 DNA sequence: TGTGCCAGCAGTGAAGGGAGAGGAGACCGGGGCTACGAGCAGTACTTC.

This chain connects TRBV6-6 to TRBJ1-2; D uncertain. Germline V gene lookup returns CDR1 MNHNY and CDR2 SVGAGI (reference sequence). The CDR3 contains 16 residues. Trimming cost V 5 bases and J 4 bases, with 20 bases left between them. CDR3 protein: CASSTLNHMETYGYTF. Written as DNA, the CDR3 is TGTGCCAGCAGTACCCTAAATCACATGGAGACCTATGGCTACACCTTC.

For the CDR3, the DNA is TGTGCCAGCAGTGGTCGAGCGGGAGGGAGCAATGAGCAGTTCTTC. It is translated as CASSGRAGGSNEQFF. The chain recombines TRBV2 with TRBJ2-1, with TRBD2 matching 10 bases. Germline values: CDR1 SNHLY, CDR2 FYNNEI. V shed 4 bases, J shed 6 bases, and the junction held 6 bases outside the gene matches. The CDR3 length is 15 residues. Based on the CDR3 plus reference TRBV2 and TRBJ2-1, the full variable domain is EPEVTQTPSHQVTQMGQEVILRCVPISNHLYFYWYRQILGQKVEFLVSFYNNEISEKSEIFDDQFSVERPDGSNFTLKIRSTKLEDSAMYFCASSGRAGGSNEQFFGPGTRLTVL.

This chain uses TRBV28 with TRBJ2-3; TRBD2 is a possible D gene (6 bases). The V and J ends lost 6 bases and 2 bases respectively, with 15 bases between them. This CDR3 is 15 amino acids long. In germline, CDR1 is MDHEN, CDR2 SYDVKM. The CDR3 sequence: CASRRRDPNTDTQYF. CDR3 coding DNA: TGTGCCAGCAGGCGGCGGGACCCAAACACAGATACGCAGTATTTT.

This chain uses TRBV28 with TRBJ1-3; D is ambiguous. Germline V lookup: CDR1 MDHEN, CDR2 SYDVKM. Trimming cost V 6 bases and J 0 bases, with 9 bases left between them. CDR3 length: 14 amino acids. The CDR3 is CASRIRPSGNTIYF. The CDR3, as DNA: TGTGCCAGCAGGATCAGGCCCTCTGGAAACACCATATATTTT.

A few counts support this clone. This rearrangement joins TRBV6-6 to TRBJ1-1, with D perhaps TRBD1 (6 bases). V shed 5 bases and J shed 4 bases, with 8 bases lying between them. This CDR3 contains 12 residues. CDR1 is MNHNY, CDR2 SVGAGI, per germline (reference sequence). As DNA, the CDR3 is TGTGCCAGCAGTCGAGGGGGCACTGAAGCTTTCTTT. This codes for CASSRGGTEAFF.

This chain uses TRBV6-4 with TRBJ2-6; 7 bases agree with TRBD2. The CDR3 sequence is 15 residues long. Germline V lookup: CDR1 MRHNA, CDR2 SNTAGT. After removal of 6 bases from V and 0 bases from J, the junction contained 2 bases not matched to a gene. The CDR3 loop reads CASSGGSSGANVLTF. In DNA form, the CDR3 reads TGTGCCAGCAGCGGGGGGAGCTCTGGGGCCAACGTCCTGACTTTC.

V usage is TRBV6-1 and J usage is TRBJ2-4; 9 nucleotides line up with TRBD2. Germline CDR1 is MNHNS and CDR2 is SASEGT. The V segment lost 4 bases and the J segment 6 bases; nucleotides outside the gene matches: 10. This CDR3 has 16 amino acids. CDR3 amino acids: CASSGARASGINIQYF. The CDR3 nucleotides read TGTGCCAGCAGTGGCGCGAGGGCTAGCGGGATAAACATTCAGTACTTC.

The J gene is TRBJ1-3, the V gene TRBV4-1, with 8 bases fitting TRBD1. Germline loops: CDR1 MGHRA, CDR2 YSYEKL. The V gene end was trimmed by 2 bases and the J gene end by 4 bases; junction bases not matched to a gene: 13. This CDR3 is built from 18 residues. This chain's CDR3 is CASSQLQQTGDHGNTIYF. The CDR3 DNA is TGCGCCAGCAGCCAACTCCAACAGACAGGGGATCACGGAAACACCATATATTTT.

The sample holds a few counts of this clone. Other DNA sequences within the sample encode an identical CDR3. V gene TRBV28 combines with J gene TRBJ2-3; D unresolved. The CDR3 covers 12 residues. The V gene lost 6 bases and the J gene lost 0 bases, with 4 bases spanning the gap. The germline V gene encodes CDR1 MDHEN and CDR2 SYDVKM. The CDR3 protein is CASRTSTDTQYF. In DNA, the CDR3 is TGTGCCAGCAGAACTAGCACAGATACGCAGTATTTT.

As regards this clone: A far more abundant clone sits one base away, making this likely a read error. The V and J genes are TRBV11-2 and TRBJ1-3, with unresolved D. The CDR3 loop spans 13 amino acids. CDR1 and CDR2 from the germline V gene are SGHAT and FQNNGV. V was clipped by 4 bases and J by 0 bases, with 4 bases between them. In nucleotides, the CDR3 is TGTGCCAGCAGCTCACCCTCTGGAAACACCATATATTTT. Translating it yields CASSSPSGNTIYF. Full variable domain (missing parts from reference TRBV11-2 and TRBJ1-3): EAGVAQSPRYKIIEKRQSVAFWCNPISGHATLYWYQQILGQGPKLLIQFQNNGVVDDSQLPKDRFSAERLKGVDSTLKIQPAKLEDSAVYLCASSSPSGNTIYFGEGSWLTVV.

The V gene is TRBV6-5, the J gene TRBJ1-5, with 7 bases matching TRBD1. The CDR3 is made up of 11 amino acids. V trimming: 8 bases; J trimming: 9 bases; junction bases outside the gene matches: 4. CDR1 is MNHEY, CDR2 SVGAGI, per germline. As DNA, the CDR3 is TGTGCCAGCCGACAGGGAGGGCCCCAGCATTTT. This translates into CASRQGGPQHF.

This clone has a handful of counts. The CDR3 DNA is TGTGCCACCGCTCGGACAGGGGTCGAATCACCCCTCCACTTT. As protein: CATARTGVESPLHF. This chain connects TRBV6-1 to TRBJ1-6; 9 bases map to TRBD1. J gave up 10 bases and V 10 bases, and 11 bases lay outside the gene matches. The germline V gene encodes CDR1 MNHNS and CDR2 SASEGT. The CDR3 loop spans 14 amino acids.

The chain couples TRBV4-1 to TRBJ2-3; possibly TRBD2 for D (6 bases). V was trimmed by 3 bases and J by 1 base, leaving 8 bases between them. The CDR3 covers 14 residues. Germline V gene data show CDR1 as MGHRA and CDR2 as YSYEKL. CDR3 region: CASSHGRGTDTQYF. CDR3 DNA: TGCGCCAGCAGCCACGGGAGAGGCACAGATACGCAGTATTTT.

This clone was counted at least ten times. The chain is built from TRBV4-3 and TRBJ2-3; D gene unclear. The germline gives CDR1 LGHNA, CDR2 YSLEER. V was shortened by 1 base and J by 1 base, with 3 bases between the two germline ends. This CDR3 has 13 residues. CDR3 nucleotides: TGCGCCAGCAGCCAAGGTCGCACAGATACGCAGTATTTT. This translates into CASSQGRTDTQYF.

This clone was recorded only once. This rearrangement joins TRBV5-1 to TRBJ2-7; D might be TRBD1 or TRBD2, each matching 5 bases. CDR1 and CDR2 (germline): SGHRS, YFSETQ. Trimming removed 5 bases at V and 6 bases at J, with 9 bases between. The CDR3 totals 11 residues. In DNA form, the CDR3 reads TGCGCCAGCAGGGGGGTATCCGAGCAGTACTTC. Its protein product is CASRGVSEQYF.

A word on this clone: Mismatch with germline at one junction end may stem from a read error. The rearrangement uses TRBV7-7 and TRBJ2-2; 9 nucleotides agree with TRBD1. Germline CDR1 and CDR2: SSHAT and FNYEAQ (reference sequence). The CDR3 totals 15 residues. This CDR3 is CASSAQGADTGELFF. In nucleotides, the CDR3 is TGTGCTAGCAGCGCACAGGGGGCTGACACCGGGGAGCTGTTTTTT.

The chain couples TRBV6-5 to TRBJ1-2, with D perhaps matching TRBD1 (6 bases). There are 14 residues in the CDR3. Trimming took 6 bases from V and 8 from J, leaving 19 bases between them. Germline V gene lookup returns CDR1 MNHEY and CDR2 SVGAGI. The CDR3 loop is CASSLVDSNGGYTF. In DNA form, the CDR3 reads TGTGCCAGCAGCTTAGTGGACAGCAATGGGGGCTACACCTTC.

The chain's CDR3 is CAWSAGLGLEQYF. In nucleotides, the CDR3 is TGTGCCTGGTCAGCGGGACTCGGTCTGGAGCAGTACTTC. V usage is TRBV30 and J usage is TRBJ2-7; 7 bases are a match to TRBD2. Germline CDR1 GTSNPN, CDR2 SVGIG (reference sequence). This CDR3 is 13 amino acids long. Trimming removed 5 bases from V and 7 bases from J; junction bases left unmatched: 11.

Comments on this clone: Other nucleotide sequences in the sample specify the same CDR3. The V gene is TRBV29-1, the J gene TRBJ2-3; TRBD1 aligns across 9 bases. V shed 6 bases and J 3 bases; nucleotides not matched to a gene: 4. CDR3 length: 13 amino acids. Per the germline V gene, CDR1 is SQVTM and CDR2 is ANQGSEA. CDR3 DNA: TGCAGCGTGGGTGGACAGGGGACAGATACGCAGTATTTT. Translating it yields CSVGGQGTDTQYF.

This clone has only a few counts. The chain couples TRBV5-1 to TRBJ2-5; possibly TRBD2 for D (6 bases). Germline loops: CDR1 SGHRS, CDR2 YFSETQ. Trimming removed 4 bases at V and 1 base at J, with 14 bases between. This CDR3 is 15 amino acids long. The CDR3 nucleotides read TGCGCCAGCAGCAAACTAGCTAAATCCCAAGAGACCCAGTACTTC. Protein product: CASSKLAKSQETQYF.

The J gene is TRBJ1-2, the V gene TRBV27; D possibly corresponds to TRBD1 (6 bases). Germline-derived CDR1 and CDR2 are MNHEY and SMNVEV (reference sequence). This CDR3 is built from 14 residues. V was pared by 4 bases and J by 4 bases, with 13 bases between. Here the CDR3 DNA reads TGTGCCAGCAGTTCCACAGGGTTCTCCTATGGCTACACCTTC. It translates to CASSSTGFSYGYTF.

The J gene is TRBJ1-6, the V gene TRBV4-2; D is ambiguous. This CDR3 has 17 amino acids. Trimming shortened V by 0 bases and J by 7 bases, and 16 bases separated the two germline ends. Germline assignment: CDR1 LGHNA and CDR2 YNFKEQ. In DNA, the CDR3 is TGTGCCAGCAGCCAAGATTCTACGGCCGGTTCCAATTCACCCCTCCACTTT. Translated: CASSQDSTAGSNSPLHF.